This is a list of T cell receptor beta chains from one sample in a study of vaccination and CD4 T cells after COVID-19. No antigens are known for them. TCRdb independently ran MiXCR on the PCR reads; one entry per CDR3 protein. The table has approximately 24,000 distinct CDR3 sequences, about three fifths seen once; the top ten hold about 4.9%. Sequencing used CD4+ T cells from blood, cultured in vitro. These receptors all come from a human donor who had recovered from COVID-19. Each CDR3 is given with its conserved first and last residue. Each record gives: V gene, D gene, clone size, J gene, CDR3 length, CDR3 DNA, CDR3 protein. A D gene is named only where the DNA matches it firmly. Where a row states a size, it is once, few, many or the class of an expanded clone; other rows omit it.

TRBV20-1,NA,once,TRBJ1-6,14,TGCAGTGCTAGAGACAGGGCCGATAATTCACCCCTCCACTTT,CSARDRADNSPLHF
TRBV7-8,TRBD1,few,TRBJ1-1,15,TGTGCCAGCAGCTCCTCCAGACAGGGCACTGGGGAAGCTTTCTTT,CASSSSRQGTGEAFF
TRBV7-2,NA,NA,TRBJ2-5,13,TGTGCCAGCAGCCCAGTAGGGCTGGAGACCCAGTACTTC,CASSPVGLETQYF
TRBV20-1,TRBD1,NA,TRBJ2-5,15,TGCAGTGCTAGAGGGGACAGGGGGTGGGAAGAGACCCAGTACTTC,CSARGDRGWEETQYF
TRBV3-1,NA,NA,TRBJ1-2,15,TGTGCCAGCAGCCTCTCGGGTGACGGCTCATATGGCTACACCTTC,CASSLSGDGSYGYTF
TRBV5-1,NA,NA,TRBJ1-2,13,TGCGCCAGCAGCTCGACACTCGATTATGGCTACACCTTC,CASSSTLDYGYTF
TRBV7-6,NA,NA,TRBJ2-3,16,TGTGCCAGCAGCGACACGTTCGACCCTCTCACAGATACGCAGTATTTT,CASSDTFDPLTDTQYF
TRBV23-1,TRBD1,medium-sized,TRBJ2-5,16,TGCGCCAGCAGTCTAAACACAGGGGAATTCAAAGAGACCCAGTACTTC,CASSLNTGEFKETQYF
TRBV4-3,NA,NA,TRBJ1-1,15,TGCGCCAGCAGCCAAGTTGAGGTTTCAAGCACTGAAGCTTTCTTT,CASSQVEVSSTEAFF
TRBV20-1,TRBD2,NA,TRBJ2-5,15,TGCAGTGCGAGATCCACGCGGGGGGCGTACGAGACCCAGTACTTC,CSARSTRGAYETQYF
TRBV20-1,TRBD2,NA,TRBJ2-6,18,TGCAGTGCTCCGACCGCTAGCGGGGGCTGGTATGGGGCCAACGTCCTGACTTTC,CSAPTASGGWYGANVLTF
TRBV10-1,TRBD2,NA,TRBJ2-5,14,TGCGCCAGCAGGCCTAGCGGATTTTCTGAGACCCAGTACTTC,CASRPSGFSETQYF
TRBV7-2,NA,NA,TRBJ1-5,13,TGTGCCAGCAGCCCCCGGAGAGAGCAGCCCCAGCATTTT,CASSPRREQPQHF
TRBV20-1,NA,NA,TRBJ1-4,15,TGCAGTGCTAGAGATCCTTCAGGAAGAGGGGAAAAACTGTTTTTT,CSARDPSGRGEKLFF
TRBV7-2,NA,NA,TRBJ1-1,13,TGTGCCAGCAGCCCCACAATGGGCACTGAAGCTTTCTTT,CASSPTMGTEAFF
TRBV7-2,NA,few,TRBJ1-5,15,TGTGCCAGCAGCTGGAAGACCTATAGCAATCAGCCCCAGCATTTT,CASSWKTYSNQPQHF
TRBV7-2,NA,NA,TRBJ2-7,14,TGTGCCAGCAGCTTAGGCGGCAGCACCTACGAGCAGTACTTC,CASSLGGSTYEQYF
TRBV29-1,NA,NA,TRBJ1-2,11,TGCAGCGTTGATCCTGGCTATGGCTACACCTTC,CSVDPGYGYTF
TRBV20-1,TRBD2,NA,TRBJ2-3,13,TGCAGTGCTAGTACTAGCGGGATAGATACGCAGTATTTT,CSASTSGIDTQYF
TRBV19,TRBD2,NA,TRBJ2-7,16,TGTGCCAGTACCCACGTATCAGGAGCGGGAGTTAACGAGCAGTACTTC,CASTHVSGAGVNEQYF
TRBV6-1,TRBD2,NA,TRBJ2-3,14,TGTGCCAGCAATAAGCGGGAGAGAGCAGATACGCAGTATTTT,CASNKRERADTQYF
TRBV7-2,NA,NA,TRBJ2-2,16,TGTGCCAGCTCCCGGAATCGAGGCACGGGCACCGGGGAGCTGTTTTTT,CASSRNRGTGTGELFF
TRBV24-1,TRBD2,once,TRBJ2-1,16,TGTGCCACCAGTGACAATACAGCGGGAGCTTACAATGAGCAGTTCTTC,CATSDNTAGAYNEQFF
TRBV19,TRBD2,NA,TRBJ2-6,17,TGTGCCAGTAGTAAGACTAGCGGGAGTGCGGGGGCCAACGTCCTGACTTTC,CASSKTSGSAGANVLTF
TRBV12-3/TRBV12-4,TRBD1,NA,TRBJ1-6,13,TGTGCCAGCAGTACAACACAGGGGGCACCCCTCCACTTT,CASSTTQGAPLHF
TRBV27,NA,few,TRBJ1-1,14,TGTGCCAGCAGTGAACTCAGGGGAAACACTGAAGCTTTCTTT,CASSELRGNTEAFF
TRBV29-1,TRBD2,NA,TRBJ2-7,13,TGCAGCGTTGAGCTAGCGGGGGACTACGAGCAGTACTTC,CSVELAGDYEQYF
TRBV27,TRBD1,NA,TRBJ2-6,16,TGTGCCAGCGCCCTAAGGGGGCCCTCTGGGGCCAACGTCCTGACTTTC,CASALRGPSGANVLTF
TRBV7-8,TRBD1,NA,TRBJ1-2,14,TGTGCCAGCAGCCCCCGCAGGGGGGGTGATGGCTACACCTTC,CASSPRRGGDGYTF
TRBV20-1,TRBD2,few,TRBJ2-2,14,TGCAGTGCTACCCGGACTAGCGGGAGTGGGGAGCTGTTTTTT,CSATRTSGSGELFF
TRBV28,TRBD1,NA,TRBJ1-1,15,TGTGCCAGCAGTCCCCTCGGACAGGGGATCACTGAAGCTTTCTTT,CASSPLGQGITEAFF
TRBV20-1,NA,NA,TRBJ1-5,12,TGCAGTGCTCAGGGGCCCAATCAGCCCCAGCATTTT,CSAQGPNQPQHF
TRBV19,TRBD2,NA,TRBJ2-7,16,TGTGCCAGTAGTACCCGGACTAGCGGGAGAATTAACGAGCAGTACTTC,CASSTRTSGRINEQYF
TRBV20-1,TRBD2,few,TRBJ2-3,17,TGCAGTGCTCCCCCCCCGACTAGCGGGTTGTTAACAGATACGCAGTATTTT,CSAPPPTSGLLTDTQYF
TRBV6-5,TRBD2,NA,TRBJ2-1,17,TGTGCCAGCAGTTACTCCGGGCTAGCGGGAAGTCTGGATGAGCAGTTCTTC,CASSYSGLAGSLDEQFF
TRBV20-1,NA,NA,TRBJ1-2,12,TGCAGTGCTAGAGTTTTAGAGGGTGGCTACACCTTC,CSARVLEGGYTF
TRBV2,TRBD1,NA,TRBJ1-3,13,TGTGCCAGCAGGCCGGACAGGGCGGACACCATATATTTT,CASRPDRADTIYF
TRBV6-1,NA,NA,TRBJ2-3,14,TGTGCCAGCAGGGCCCGAGGGGGCACAGATACGCAGTATTTT,CASRARGGTDTQYF
TRBV20-1,NA,NA,TRBJ1-3,13,TGCAGTGCTAGACGGGGGGCTGGAAACACCATATATTTT,CSARRGAGNTIYF
TRBV18,NA,NA,TRBJ1-1,14,TGTGCCAGCTCACCGGAGGGCAGGAGCACTGAAGCTTTCTTT,CASSPEGRSTEAFF
TRBV20-1,TRBD2,NA,TRBJ2-5,15,TGCAGTGCCGGGGGCGCTAGCGGGACCCAAGAGACCCAGTACTTC,CSAGGASGTQETQYF
TRBV11-2,NA,NA,TRBJ2-7,15,TGTGCCAGCAGCTTAAGGGCCGGGGGATTCTACGAGCAGTACTTC,CASSLRAGGFYEQYF
TRBV27,TRBD1,few,TRBJ1-4,15,TGTGCCAGCAGTCGGATACAGGGGTATGGTGAAAAACTGTTTTTT,CASSRIQGYGEKLFF
TRBV6-1,NA,NA,TRBJ1-4,12,TGTGCCAGCAGGGGCAGTCAGGGGTTACTGTTTTTT,CASRGSQGLLFF
TRBV6-2/TRBV6-3,TRBD1,few,TRBJ1-1,14,TGTGCCAGCAGGACAGGGGGCCCGGAGGCTGAAGCTTTCTTT,CASRTGGPEAEAFF
TRBV7-2,NA,NA,TRBJ1-1,15,TGTGCCAGCATCAAACCGGGACAAAGGAACACTGAAGCTTTCTTT,CASIKPGQRNTEAFF
TRBV7-2,NA,NA,TRBJ2-7,14,TGTGCCAGCAGCCCCGGCAGGGGAAATTACGAGCAGTACTTC,CASSPGRGNYEQYF
TRBV7-9,NA,NA,TRBJ1-2,16,TGTGCCAGCAGCCCCCCTGCCGGCAGGGGAAACTATGGCTACACCTTC,CASSPPAGRGNYGYTF
TRBV7-9,TRBD2,NA,TRBJ2-3,17,TGTGCCAGCAGCTTCGGGTGGAGGCTAGCGGGAGTGGATACGCAGTATTTT,CASSFGWRLAGVDTQYF
TRBV12-3/TRBV12-4,NA,NA,TRBJ2-5,13,TGTGCCAGCAGTTTTTCCTCGACCACCTCTCAGTACTTC,CASSFSSTTSQYF
TRBV28,NA,NA,TRBJ1-2,13,TGTGCCAGCAAAGGACGGACTAAGATTGGCTACACCTTC,CASKGRTKIGYTF
TRBV24-1,NA,few,TRBJ1-2,12,TGTGCCACCAGCCGGGACAACTATGGCTACACCTTC,CATSRDNYGYTF
TRBV30,NA,NA,TRBJ1-5,13,TGTGCCTGGAGTAAGGCACACAATCAGCCCCAGCATTTT,CAWSKAHNQPQHF
TRBV7-3,TRBD2,NA,TRBJ2-1,19,TGTGCCAGCAGCTTAAGGGGGAAGACTAGCGGGCACCCCTACAATGAGCAGTTCTTC,CASSLRGKTSGHPYNEQFF